The present entry profiles one T cell receptor beta chain with its context. CDR1 and CDR2 from the germline V gene are LGHDT and YNNKEL (reference sequence). Germline trimming cut 4 bases from V and 6 bases from J; bases unmatched to any gene: 9. The CDR3 extends over 15 amino acids. The sample belongs to a study of blood T cell repertoires in COVID-19. Overall study context: Samples representing acute and convalescent COVID-19 were sourced from the United States, Italy and Spain. PBMCs, B-cell-depleted T cells, or T cells were the source of the cDNA or gDNA that made up the material.

Under the authors' procedure: Researchers report that nucleated cell counts were estimated from reference gene primer amplification. This table comes from immunoSEQ multiplex PCR, and its TCRdb copy is limited to in-frame clones, with some not included. The D gene and trimming were derived from the DNA, and the V and J assignments and clone size from that table. Of approximately 90,000 clones in the sample, 85% are singletons; the top ten hold 38%. The sequenced sample was peripheral blood. The receptor comes from an elderly man with acute or convalescent COVID-19. The chain combines TRBV3-1 (or the pseudogene TRBV3-2) with TRBJ2-1, with TRBD2 matching 7 bases. CDR3 residues: CASSLSGRPANEQFF. CDR3 DNA: TGTGCCAGCAGCCTTAGCGGGCGCCCGGCCAATGAGCAGTTCTTC.